This T cell receptor (beta chain) came from a study of blood T cell repertoires in COVID-19. Germline trimming cut 6 bases from V and 0 bases from J; bases unmatched to any gene: 3. The CDR3 has 15 amino acids. Germline loops: CDR1 SNHLY, CDR2 FYNNEI. The data were produced by immunoSEQ multiplex PCR, yet TCRdb's version contains in-frame clones alone and is incomplete. Found here are 150,000 to 200,000 clones, over 70% of them singletons; the top ten hold 13%. The sequencing input was PBMCs or T cells enriched from blood (not recorded which). J is TRBJ2-3 and V is TRBV2; TRBD2 agrees at 10 bases. The TCR was taken from an older woman who had recovered from COVID-19. The CDR3 sequence: CASRNSGRSTDTQYF. CDR3 DNA sequence: TGTGCCAGCAGGAATAGCGGGAGGAGCACAGATACGCAGTATTTT.